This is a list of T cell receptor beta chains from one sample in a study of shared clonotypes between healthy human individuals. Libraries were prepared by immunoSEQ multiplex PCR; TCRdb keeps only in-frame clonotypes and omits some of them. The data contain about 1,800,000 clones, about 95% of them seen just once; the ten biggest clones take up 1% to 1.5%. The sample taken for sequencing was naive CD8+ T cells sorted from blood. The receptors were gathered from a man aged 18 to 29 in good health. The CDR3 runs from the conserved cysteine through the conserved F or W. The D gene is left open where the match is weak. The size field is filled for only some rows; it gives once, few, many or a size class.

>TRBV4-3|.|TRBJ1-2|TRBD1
TGCGCCAGCAGCCAAGAGCCCACCACAGGGGCCGCCGCTTTTGGCTACACCTTC
CASSQEPTTGAAAFGYTF
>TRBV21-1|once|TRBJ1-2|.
TGTGCCAGCAGCTCTTACAGGGGGACTAACTATGGCTACACCTTC
CASSSYRGTNYGYTF
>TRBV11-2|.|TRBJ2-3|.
TGTGCCAGCAGCTTAAATCGGGGAGGAGATACGCAGTATTTT
CASSLNRGGDTQYF
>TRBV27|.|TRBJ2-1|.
TGTGCCAGCAGTTTATGGGAGGGGGCTGGGGTCAATGAGCAGTTCTTC
CASSLWEGAGVNEQFF
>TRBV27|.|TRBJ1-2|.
TGTGCCAGCAGTTCTCGGGACGGCCTAAATGGCTACACCTTC
CASSSRDGLNGYTF
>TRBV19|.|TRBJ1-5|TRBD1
TGTGCCAGTGCGAACCCCCGGGACAGGGGTCCGCCCCAGCATTTT
CASANPRDRGPPQHF
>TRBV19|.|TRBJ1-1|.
TGTGCCAGTAGTTTCAATCTGAACACTGAAGCTTTCTTT
CASSFNLNTEAFF
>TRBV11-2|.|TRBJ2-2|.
TGTGCCAGCAGCCCCACCCTAGCGTACGCGAACACCGGGGAGCTGTTTTTT
CASSPTLAYANTGELFF
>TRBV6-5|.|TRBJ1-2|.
TGTGCCAGCAGTTACATACAGAACTATGGCTACACCTTC
CASSYIQNYGYTF
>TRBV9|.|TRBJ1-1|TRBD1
TGTGCCAGCAGCACCTCAGGGGGCGCGGCGAGCACTGAAGCTTTCTTT
CASSTSGGAASTEAFF
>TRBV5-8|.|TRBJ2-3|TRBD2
TGTGCCAGCAGCTGGTGGTCTAGCGGGAGCAGCACAGATACGCAGTATTTT
CASSWWSSGSSTDTQYF
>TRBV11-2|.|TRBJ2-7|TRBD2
TGTGCCAGCAGCTTAGATTGGGCTAGCGGGAGCTACGAGCAGTACTTC
CASSLDWASGSYEQYF
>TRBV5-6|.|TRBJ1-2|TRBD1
TGTGCCAGCAGCTTGGGTGGACAGGGGGATTATGGCTACACCTTC
CASSLGGQGDYGYTF
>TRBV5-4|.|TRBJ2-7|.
TGTGCCAGCAGCTTGGCCGGGGTCCTAGTCCCCTACGAGCAGTACTTC
CASSLAGVLVPYEQYF
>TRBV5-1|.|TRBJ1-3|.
TGCGCCAGCAGATTCGACATCACCTCTGGAAACACCATATATTTT
CASRFDITSGNTIYF
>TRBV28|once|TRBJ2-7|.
TGTGCCAGCAGGCCGACAGGAGGGGCGGCCGACGAGCAGTACTTC
CASRPTGGAADEQYF
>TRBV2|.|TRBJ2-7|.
TGTGCCAGCAGTGAACCAAGCGGAGGTTACGAGCAGTACTTC
CASSEPSGGYEQYF
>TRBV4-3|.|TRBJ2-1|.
TGCGCCAGCAGCCACTCCGAGGGTTTACAGAGCTCCTACAATGAGCAGTTCTTC
CASSHSEGLQSSYNEQFF
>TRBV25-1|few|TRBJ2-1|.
TGTGCCAGCAGTGAAGGAGGGGCCAAGTTCTTC
CASSEGGAKFF
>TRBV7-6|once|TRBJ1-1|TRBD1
TGTGCCAGCAGCTTGACAGGGGGTCGTGAAGCTTTCTTT
CASSLTGGREAFF
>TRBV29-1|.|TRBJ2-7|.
TGCAGCGTTTTCGCGGGACTCGGGGACGAGCAGTACTTC
CSVFAGLGDEQYF
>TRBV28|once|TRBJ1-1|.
TGTGCCAGCATCATCACAGGGAAGGCTGAAGCTTTCTTT
CASIITGKAEAFF